A single count supports the clone carrying this TCR beta chain. This sample was included in a study of cytomegalovirus exposure and HLA in healthy donors. This PCR relied on a set of 60 Vbeta primers and 13 Jbeta primers. This table comes from immunoSEQ multiplex PCR, and its TCRdb copy is limited to in-frame clones, with some not included. The data contain under 200,000 clones, around three quarters of them singletons. The sequenced sample consisted of PBMCs. The receptor was derived from a woman in her 30s in good health and CMV-seropositive.

The CDR3 reads CASSQTTGISPLHF. The CDR3 DNA reads TGTGCCAGCAGCCAGACGACAGGGATTTCACCCCTCCACTTT. The rearrangement uses TRBV7-9 and TRBJ1-6; 7 bases map to TRBD1. This CDR3 has 14 amino acids. Trimming took 5 bases from V and 9 from J; bases not matched to a gene: 7. Germline V gene data show CDR1 as SEHNR and CDR2 as FQNEAQ (reference sequence).